The 5 T cell receptor beta chains in this list originate from one sample, sequenced in a study of T cell repertoires in Merkel cell carcinoma. Sequencing was performed with immunoSEQ multiplex PCR; in TCRdb, only in-frame clones are kept and a portion is missing. The repertoire includes approximately 14,000 clones, roughly 72% of them detected once, and roughly a sixth sits in the top ten. Sequencing input: tumor tissue. The origin of the receptors is an adult with Merkel cell carcinoma.

This chain joins TRBV7-2 and TRBJ1-2, with 8 bases aligning to TRBD1. Germline loops: CDR1 SGHTA, CDR2 FQGNSA. The CDR3 has 18 amino acids. J gave up 0 bases and V 3 bases, and 12 bases lay outside the gene matches. The DNA for the CDR3 is TGTGCCAGCAGCTTGGATACTCAGGGGGCACGAGCTAACTATGGCTACACCTTC. This encodes CASSLDTQGARANYGYTF.

This clone was counted only a few times. The chain has TRBV28 and TRBJ1-1; TRBD1 might be the D (5 bases). Germline V gene sequence: CDR1 MDHEN, CDR2 SYDVKM. V was trimmed by 5 bases and J by 2 bases, leaving 9 bases between them. This CDR3 has 13 amino acids. The CDR3 DNA follows: TGTGCCAGCAGTCGACAGAAAAACACTGAAGCTTTCTTT. Translated, it gives CASSRQKNTEAFF.

Sample share makes this clone medium-sized (0.01 to 0.1%). This rearrangement joins TRBV10-3 to TRBJ1-2; no reliable D call. The CDR3 has 14 amino acids. Trimming took off 2 bases at V and 0 bases at J, with 7 bases between the two ends. Looked up from germline, CDR1 is ENHRY and CDR2 is SYGVKD. The CDR3 spells CAISENIANYGYTF. In nucleotides, the CDR3 is TGTGCCATCAGTGAGAATATAGCTAACTATGGCTACACCTTC.

The V call is TRBV2, the J call TRBJ1-2; 7 bases are shared with TRBD1. The germline gives CDR1 SNHLY, CDR2 FYNNEI. Losses at the gene ends were 6 bases for V and 8 bases for J; bases not matched to a gene: 12. The CDR3 consists of 14 residues. The CDR3, as DNA: TGTGCCAGCAGCCCCCGACAGGGATCGTTAGGCTACACCTTC. Amino acid sequence: CASSPRQGSLGYTF.

The V gene is TRBV6-5, the J gene TRBJ1-3, with D possibly being TRBD1 (5 bases). V lost 6 bases to trimming and J lost 4 bases, with 13 bases between them. Germline V CDR1 and CDR2: MNHEY, SVGAGI. CDR3 length: 14 residues. The CDR3 DNA sequence: TGTGCCAGCAGGTCAGGGTCTCTCGGAAACACCATATATTTT. Encoded protein: CASRSGSLGNTIYF.